This passage covers 11 T cell receptor beta chains from one sample sequenced in a study of T cell responses to AZD1222 COVID-19 vaccine. Data came from immunoSEQ multiplex PCR; TCRdb stores just in-frame clones and leaves some out. The table includes hundreds of thousands of clones, under 95% detected once. Sequences were derived from peripheral blood, sampled on day 0 of MenACWY control vaccination. The receptor set was obtained from an adult in good health.

V is TRBV3-1 (or the pseudogene TRBV3-2) and J is TRBJ1-5; 10 nucleotides match TRBD1. The ends lost 2 bases at V and 4 bases at J; junction bases unmatched: 5. The CDR3 spans 16 residues. Germline V gives CDR1 LGHDT, CDR2 YNNKEL (reference sequence). CDR3 residues: CASSQWDRGRNQPQHF. The CDR3 region has the DNA TGTGCCAGCAGCCAATGGGACAGGGGACGGAATCAGCCCCAGCATTTT.

This rearrangement joins TRBV7-8 to TRBJ1-1; no firm D call. CDR1 is SGHVS and CDR2 is FQNEAQ in the germline V gene. The CDR3 length is 14 residues. Trimming shortened V by 5 bases and J by 5 bases, and 15 bases separated the two germline ends. CDR3 sequence: CASSRGITPTEAFF. The CDR3 region has the DNA TGTGCCAGCAGCCGAGGAATAACACCTACTGAAGCTTTCTTT. Filled out from reference TRBV7-8 and TRBJ1-1, the complete variable domain reads GAGVSQSPRYKVAKRGQDVALRCDPISGHVSLFWYQQALGQGPEFLTYFQNEAQLDKSGLPSDRFFAERPEGSVSTLKIQRTQQEDSAVYLCASSRGITPTEAFFGQGTRLTVV.

V and J are TRBV4-3 and TRBJ1-2, with D possibly matching TRBD1 (6 bases). The germline V gene encodes CDR1 LGHNA and CDR2 YSLEER. Trimming cost V 0 bases and J 2 bases, with 10 bases left between them. The CDR3 is made up of 15 amino acids. In nucleotides, the CDR3 is TGCGCCAGCAGCCAAGATCTACAGGGAAACTATGGCTACACCTTC. This translates into CASSQDLQGNYGYTF.

V usage is TRBV3-1 (or the pseudogene TRBV3-2) and J usage is TRBJ1-1; D is unclear. The CDR3 contains 11 residues. Germline CDR1 LGHDT, CDR2 YNNKEL (reference sequence). Between the trimmed V and J ends, which lost 6 bases and 8 bases, there was a span of 10 bases. CDR3 in DNA: TGTGCCAGCAGTAAGGGAGGGGAAGCTTTCTTT. The encoded protein is CASSKGGEAFF.

V is TRBV5-8 and J is TRBJ1-5, with D hard to call. V was shortened by 0 bases and J by 5 bases, with 9 bases between the two germline ends. From germline, CDR1 is SGHTS and CDR2 YDEGEE. The CDR3 runs to 14 residues. The CDR3 spells CASSLGGFYQPQHF. The CDR3 nucleotides are TGTGCCAGCAGCTTGGGGGGATTTTATCAGCCCCAGCATTTT.

The chain employs TRBV5-1 and TRBJ1-1, with 9 bases identical to TRBD1. Germline V lookup: CDR1 SGHRS, CDR2 YFSETQ. This CDR3 has 15 residues. J gave up 5 bases and V 3 bases, and 8 bases lay outside the gene matches. The CDR3 bases are TGCGCCAGCAGCTATAAGACAGGGGGGGAGACTGAAGCTTTCTTT. It specifies CASSYKTGGETEAFF.

The chain recombines TRBV19 with TRBJ1-5; no clear D. Looked up from germline, CDR1 is LNHDA and CDR2 is SQIVND (reference sequence). Trimming cost V 5 bases and J 6 bases, with 11 bases left between them. The CDR3 length is 13 residues. The CDR3 DNA sequence: TGTGCCAGTAGTTCAAGGGTTCGTCAGCCCCAGCATTTT. This sequence encodes CASSSRVRQPQHF.

The chain uses TRBV27 and TRBJ1-1; a possible D gene is TRBD1 (6 bases). This CDR3 has 16 residues. The V and J ends lost 4 bases and 0 bases respectively, with 15 bases between them. From germline, CDR1 is MNHEY and CDR2 SMNVEV (reference sequence). CDR3 DNA sequence: TGTGCCAGCAGTTCGCCAGAGACAGGTATGAACACTGAAGCTTTCTTT. The encoded protein is CASSSPETGMNTEAFF.

CDR3 residues: CASSSGGAQDYGYTF. The CDR3, as DNA: TGTGCCAGCAGTTCGGGGGGGGCTCAGGACTATGGCTACACCTTC. V gene TRBV28 combines with J gene TRBJ1-2; D may be TRBD1 (6 bases). The CDR3 consists of 15 residues. Germline V gene lookup returns CDR1 MDHEN and CDR2 SYDVKM. Trimming pared 4 bases from V and 3 bases from J, leaving 15 bases between.

V and J are TRBV5-1 and TRBJ1-3; the D gene is possibly TRBD1 (5 bases). Deletions cut 4 bases from V and 0 bases from J, with 14 bases between. Germline V CDR1 and CDR2: SGHRS, YFSETQ. The CDR3 is 16 residues long. CDR3 nucleotides: TGCGCCAGCAGCCCGGGTACGGGGGACTCTGGAAACACCATATATTTT. Translated: CASSPGTGDSGNTIYF.

A word on this clone: An end of the junction differs from the germline gene, which may be a read error. The chain employs TRBV18 and TRBJ1-2; 7 bases align to TRBD1. The CDR3 has 12 residues. Germline V gene data show CDR1 as KGHSH and CDR2 as LQKENI. CDR3 protein: CASSPPKGDSGF. Written as DNA, the CDR3 is TGTGCCAGCTCACCACCGAAGGGGGACAGCGGCTTC. Full variable domain (outside the CDR3, taken from reference TRBV18 and TRBJ1-2): NAGVMQNPRHLVRRRGQEARLRCSPMKGHSHVYWYRQLPEEGLKFMVYLQKENIIDESGMPKERFSAEFPKEGPSILRIQQVVRGDSAAYFCASSPPKGDSGFGSGTRLTVV.